This T cell receptor (beta chain) was recovered during a study of regulatory T cells in long-lasting Graves disease. At the level of the study: Duration of antithyroid drug therapy among newly diagnosed Graves' patients was under 3 months. Overall study findings and caveats: TRBV28 was favored in persistent disease, as were TRBJ1-2 and TRBJ2-5.

The time point denotes: newly diagnosed GD, antithyroid drugs for less than 3 months. The TCR library was prepared using RNA isolated from PBMCs. Points on this clonotype: Its antigen is unknown.

The CDR3 has 11 amino acids. The germline V and J ends were trimmed by 4 bases and 9 bases, with 11 bases remaining between them. CDR1 SGDLS and CDR2 YYNGEE come from the germline V gene. Arm-PCR of CDR3 regions with iRepertoire HTBI primers generated TCR beta libraries. Per the original methods: Samples collectively showed 62 TRBV and some 14 TRBJ segments. TCRdb passed the multiplex PCR reads through MiXCR, listing each CDR3 protein once. These V and J calls are TCRdb output, not the study's own analysis. The sample consists of more than 300,000 distinct CDR3 sequences, about 16% of them appearing once.

The source was peripheral blood mononuclear cells (PBMCs), collected at new diagnosis, from a patient treated with antithyroid drugs. V gene TRBV9 combines with J gene TRBJ2-7; no firm D call. The receptor comes from a female donor with Graves disease. This CDR3 reads CASSRTARQYF. CDR3 nucleotide sequence: TGTGCCAGCAGCCGCACAGCACGGCAGTACTTC.